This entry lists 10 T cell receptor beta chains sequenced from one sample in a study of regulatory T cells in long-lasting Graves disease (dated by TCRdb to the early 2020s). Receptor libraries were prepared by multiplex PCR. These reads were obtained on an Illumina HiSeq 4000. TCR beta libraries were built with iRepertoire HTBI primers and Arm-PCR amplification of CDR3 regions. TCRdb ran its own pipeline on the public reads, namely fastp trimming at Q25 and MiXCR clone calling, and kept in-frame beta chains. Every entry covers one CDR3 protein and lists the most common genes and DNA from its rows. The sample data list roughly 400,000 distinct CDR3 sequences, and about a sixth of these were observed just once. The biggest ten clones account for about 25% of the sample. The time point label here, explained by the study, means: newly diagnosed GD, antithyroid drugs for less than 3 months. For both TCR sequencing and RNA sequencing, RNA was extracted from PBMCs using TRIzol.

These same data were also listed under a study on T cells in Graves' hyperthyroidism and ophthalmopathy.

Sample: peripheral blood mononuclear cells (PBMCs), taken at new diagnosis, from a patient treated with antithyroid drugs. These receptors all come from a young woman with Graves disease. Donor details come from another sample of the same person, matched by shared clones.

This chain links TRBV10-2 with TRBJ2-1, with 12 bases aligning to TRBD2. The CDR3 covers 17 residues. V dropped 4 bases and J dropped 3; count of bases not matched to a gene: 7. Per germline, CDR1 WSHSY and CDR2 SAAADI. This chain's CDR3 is CASSGGQGLAGYNEQFF. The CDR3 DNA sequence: TGCGCCAGCAGTGGTGGACAGGGACTAGCGGGCTACAATGAGCAGTTCTTC.

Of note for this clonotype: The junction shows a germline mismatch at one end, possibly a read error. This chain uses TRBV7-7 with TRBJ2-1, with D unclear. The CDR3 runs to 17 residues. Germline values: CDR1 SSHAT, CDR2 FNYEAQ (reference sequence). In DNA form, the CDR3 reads TGTGCTAGCAGCCCCCACCCGGCCCCTAGCTCCTACAATGAGCAGTTCTTC. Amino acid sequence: CASSPHPAPSSYNEQFF.

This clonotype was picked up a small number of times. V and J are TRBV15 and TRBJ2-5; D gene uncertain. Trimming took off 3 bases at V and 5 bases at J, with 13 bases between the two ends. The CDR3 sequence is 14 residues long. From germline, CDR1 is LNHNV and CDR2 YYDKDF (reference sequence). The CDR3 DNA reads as TGTGCCACCAGCAGCAGGCGGTCGGACGAGACCCAGTACTTC. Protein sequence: CATSSRRSDETQYF.

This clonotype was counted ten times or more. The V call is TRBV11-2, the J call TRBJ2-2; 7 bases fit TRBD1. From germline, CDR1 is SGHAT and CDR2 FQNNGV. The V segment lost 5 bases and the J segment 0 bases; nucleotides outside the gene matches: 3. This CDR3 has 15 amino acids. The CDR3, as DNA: TGTGCCAGCAGCAGGGACAGCCCGAACACCGGGGAGCTGTTTTTT. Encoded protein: CASSRDSPNTGELFF.

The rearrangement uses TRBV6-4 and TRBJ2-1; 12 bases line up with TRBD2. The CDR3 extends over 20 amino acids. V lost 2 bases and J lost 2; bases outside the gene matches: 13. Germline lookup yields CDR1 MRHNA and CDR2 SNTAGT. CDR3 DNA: TGTGCCAGCAGTGACCCTCTAGCGGGAGGGCCTAGAGACCCCTACAATGAGCAGTTCTTC. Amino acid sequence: CASSDPLAGGPRDPYNEQFF.

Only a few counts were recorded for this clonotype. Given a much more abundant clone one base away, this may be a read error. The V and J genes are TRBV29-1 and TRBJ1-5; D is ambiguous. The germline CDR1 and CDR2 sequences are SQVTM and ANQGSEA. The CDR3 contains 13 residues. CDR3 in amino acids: CSVQRERNQSQHF. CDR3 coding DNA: TGCAGCGTTCAAAGGGAACGTAATCAGTCCCAGCATTTT.

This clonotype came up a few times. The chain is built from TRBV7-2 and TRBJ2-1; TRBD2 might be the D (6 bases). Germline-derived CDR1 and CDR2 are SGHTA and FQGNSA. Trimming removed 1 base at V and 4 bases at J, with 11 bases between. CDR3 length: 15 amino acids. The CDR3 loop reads CASSLVGGNYNEQFF. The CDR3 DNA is TGTGCCAGCAGCTTAGTCGGCGGGAATTACAATGAGCAGTTCTTC.

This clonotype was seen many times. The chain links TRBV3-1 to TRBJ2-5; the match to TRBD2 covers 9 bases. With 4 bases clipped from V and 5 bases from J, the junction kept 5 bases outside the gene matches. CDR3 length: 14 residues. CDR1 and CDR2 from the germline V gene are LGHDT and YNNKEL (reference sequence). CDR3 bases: TGTGCCAGCAGCCGCGCGGGAGGGTCGGAGACCCAGTACTTC. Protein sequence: CASSRAGGSETQYF.

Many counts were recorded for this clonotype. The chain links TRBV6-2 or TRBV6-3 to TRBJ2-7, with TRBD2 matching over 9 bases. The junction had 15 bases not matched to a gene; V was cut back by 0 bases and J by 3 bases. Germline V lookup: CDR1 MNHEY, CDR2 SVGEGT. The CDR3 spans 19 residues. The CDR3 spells CASSYSNSGSPNPIYEQYF. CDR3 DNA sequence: TGTGCCAGCAGTTACTCGAATAGCGGGAGCCCCAACCCAATCTACGAGCAGTACTTC.

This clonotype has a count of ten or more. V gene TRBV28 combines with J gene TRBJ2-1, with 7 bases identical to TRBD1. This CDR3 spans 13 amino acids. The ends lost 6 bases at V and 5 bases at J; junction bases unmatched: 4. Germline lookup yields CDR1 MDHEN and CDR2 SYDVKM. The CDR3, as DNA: TGTGCCAGCAGCCTTCAGGGGGACAATGAGCAGTTCTTC. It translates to CASSLQGDNEQFF. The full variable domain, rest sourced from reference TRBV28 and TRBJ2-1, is DVKVTQSSRYLVKRTGEKVFLECVQDMDHENMFWYRQDPGLGLRLIYFSYDVKMKEKGDIPEGYSVSREKKERFSLILESASTNQTSMYLCASSLQGDNEQFFGPGTRLTVL.